The clone carrying this TCR beta chain was detected a few times. The antigen remains undetermined. TCRdb reprocessed the 5' RACE reads with MiXCR, giving one entry per CDR3 protein. The sample shows about 82,000 distinct CDR3 sequences, approximately 13% of them seen only once. These data originate in a study of T-cell memory formation after mild COVID-19. Broader study findings: Whether day 37 second-wave clones are SARS-CoV-2-specific was not confirmed. Pre-infection memory contained some responding clones, which suggested that cross-reactive memory had joined.

V gave up 6 bases and J gave up 6 bases; unmatched junction bases: 8. The CDR3 runs to 15 residues. Germline V gene data show CDR1 as DFQATT and CDR2 as SNEGSKA (reference sequence). The rearrangement uses TRBV20-1 and TRBJ2-1; 13 nucleotides line up with TRBD2. This TCR derives from an adult woman who had mild COVID-19 (a few samples of this study predate the infection). Cell type and time point are not known. Sequencing was carried out using PBMCs or a T cell subset sorted from them (not recorded which). The CDR3 region is CSAIGTSGTPNEQFF. The CDR3 DNA is TGCAGTGCGATCGGGACTAGCGGGACCCCCAATGAGCAGTTCTTC.